The clone carrying this T cell receptor (beta chain) was observed a single time. The antigen remains unidentified. The sample comes from a study of cytotoxic CD8 clonotypes in ibrutinib-treated CLL. Study-wide context: The subjects consisted of about 10 relapsed/refractory and approximately 15 treatment-naive individuals, with 17 to 18 IGHV unmutated.

Generated by immunoSEQ multiplex PCR, the TCRdb table keeps only in-frame clones and is missing some. The sample has approximately 47,000 clones, 45% to 60% seen once; the top ten hold around 30%. Study-wide results and limits: The study found clonality rose at ibrutinib response, then fell toward baseline at progression.

This clonotype was obtained from a human donor with chronic lymphocytic leukemia. Specimen: PBMCs, collected after 24 months of ibrutinib treatment.

CDR3 in DNA: TGTGCCAGCAGCTCGGGCACGTTACTTAACTATGGCTACACCTTC. Translated: CASSSGTLLNYGYTF. The chain has TRBV5-6 and TRBJ1-2; D is unresolved. Trimming removed 3 bases at V and 1 base at J, with 13 bases between. Germline V gene sequence: CDR1 SGHDT, CDR2 YYEEEE. The CDR3 consists of 15 residues.